Below, 5 T cell receptor beta chains from the same sample are listed, as sequenced in a study of cytomegalovirus exposure and HLA in healthy donors. Data came from immunoSEQ multiplex PCR; TCRdb stores just in-frame clones and leaves some out. Here the sample spans just under 65,000 clones, just under 95% being singletons. The specimen sequenced was PBMCs. These receptors all stem from a woman between 18 and 29 years old in good health and CMV-seropositive.

DNA for the CDR3: TGCGCCAGCAGCCAAGAAGGAACAGGGCCAAGGGGGACCCAGCATTTT. Its protein product is CASSQEGTGPRGTQHF. The chain links TRBV4-1 to TRBJ1-5; maybe TRBD1 (6 bases). This CDR3 is built from 16 residues. V was cut by 0 bases and J by 11 bases, with 20 bases left in between. CDR1 MGHRA and CDR2 YSYEKL come from the germline V gene.

V is TRBV27 and J is TRBJ2-5; TRBD2 is a possible D gene (5 bases). Germline CDR1 MNHEY, CDR2 SMNVEV (reference sequence). This CDR3 has 16 residues. V gave up 0 bases and J gave up 1 base, with 12 bases separating them. The CDR3 bases are TGTGCCAGCAGTTTATCGAGAGGGCAGCCCCAAGAGACCCAGTACTTC. It translates to CASSLSRGQPQETQYF.

The chain uses TRBV11-2 and TRBJ1-4; 9 positions agree with TRBD1. Germline CDR1 SGHAT, CDR2 FQNNGV. CDR3 length: 16 residues. The V gene end was trimmed by 6 bases and the J gene end by 8 bases; junction bases not matched to a gene: 13. The CDR3, as DNA: TGTGCCAGCAGTTTCACCGGGACAGGGACCCACGAAAAACTGTTTTTT. This translates into CASSFTGTGTHEKLFF.

This chain uses TRBV27 with TRBJ2-6; TRBD1 might be the D (6 bases). Germline V gene sequence: CDR1 MNHEY, CDR2 SMNVEV (reference sequence). The CDR3 is made up of 17 amino acids. The V gene lost 5 bases and the J gene lost 7 bases, with 21 bases spanning the gap. CDR3 residues: CASSPLLGGVVANVLTF. CDR3 sequence (DNA): TGTGCCAGCAGTCCCCTTCTAGGGGGTGTCGTAGCCAACGTCCTGACTTTC.

The chain combines TRBV13 with TRBJ2-3; 7 bases are a match to TRBD2. This CDR3 region has 16 residues. In germline, CDR1 is PRHDT, CDR2 FYEKMQ (reference sequence). Unmatched junction bases numbered 9, after V lost 1 base and J lost 5 bases. Here the CDR3 DNA reads TGTGCCAGCAGCTTAGAGGTGGGAGGGCGAGTAGATACGCAGTATTTT. This gives the protein CASSLEVGGRVDTQYF.